The next 31 T cell receptor beta chains were all read from a single sample in a study of shared clonotypes between healthy human individuals. The protocol was immunoSEQ multiplex PCR, while the TCRdb copy is restricted to in-frame clones and leaves out a portion. The sample lists around 600,000 clones, roughly 97% occurring once. Sequencing was done on a sample of naive CD4+ T cells sorted from blood. Stated subset: CD45RA+ positively selected. The receptors here all came from a woman aged 30 to 39 in good health.

This clone was seen only once. The V call is TRBV7-8, the J call TRBJ2-7; 8 positions match TRBD2. Germline V gene sequence: CDR1 SGHVS, CDR2 FQNEAQ. V shed 8 bases, J shed 3 bases, and the junction held 6 bases outside the gene matches. The CDR3 has 13 residues. In DNA, the CDR3 is TGTGCCAGCGGCTCGGGACTAGTCTACGAGCAGTACTTC. This codes for CASGSGLVYEQYF.

V gene TRBV18 combines with J gene TRBJ2-7; 8 positions agree with TRBD2. The germline V gene has CDR1 KGHSH and CDR2 LQKENI. The trim removed 3 bases at V and 2 bases at J, leaving 15 bases unmatched. This CDR3 comprises 18 residues. The DNA for the CDR3 is TGTGCCAGCTCACCCCAAAACCCCGCCGCGGGAGGACCCTACGAGCAGTACTTC. It translates to CASSPQNPAAGGPYEQYF.

This clone was detected once. The rearrangement uses TRBV28 and TRBJ2-1; D is unresolved. CDR1 and CDR2 (germline): MDHEN, SYDVKM. V was cut by 4 bases and J by 0 bases, with 16 bases left in between. The CDR3 is made up of 17 amino acids. CDR3 in amino acids: CASSSHLFKGSYNEQFF. The CDR3 region has the DNA TGTGCCAGCAGTTCCCATCTGTTCAAGGGCTCCTACAATGAGCAGTTCTTC.

The chain is built from TRBV7-9 and TRBJ1-5; D gene uncertain. V lost 5 bases, J lost 4 bases, and 6 bases lay in between. The germline V gene has CDR1 SEHNR and CDR2 FQNEAQ (reference sequence). CDR3 length: 12 residues. The CDR3 sequence: CASSPGNQPQHF. The CDR3 bases are TGTGCCAGCAGCCCCGGAAATCAGCCCCAGCATTTT.

The rearrangement joins TRBV6-1 to TRBJ1-3, with D hard to call. The CDR3 is 14 amino acids. The ends were cut back, 10 bases at V and 2 bases at J, with 15 bases in the middle. Germline V gene sequence: CDR1 MNHNS, CDR2 SASEGT. The DNA of the CDR3 is TGTGCCATCAAAGCCCGGACTGCTGGAAACACCATATATTTT. Amino acids: CAIKARTAGNTIYF.

This clone came up once. Distinct nucleotide sequences in the sample also encode this CDR3. The chain links TRBV28 to TRBJ1-6; D ambiguous. Trimming stripped 6 bases from V and 7 bases from J, with 4 bases between. The germline CDR1 and CDR2 sequences are MDHEN and SYDVKM. The CDR3 covers 11 residues. The chain's CDR3 is CASSQNSPLHF. The CDR3 nucleotides are TGTGCCAGCAGCCAGAATTCACCCCTCCACTTT.

The chain carries TRBV5-1 and TRBJ1-2, with no clear D. Germline assignment: CDR1 SGHRS and CDR2 YFSETQ. The CDR3 extends over 15 amino acids. V dropped 0 bases and J dropped 8 bases, with 17 bases sitting between them. In DNA form, the CDR3 reads TGCGCCAGCAGCTTGGCCGGTGGAGGGATGTTGGGCTACACCTTC. It specifies CASSLAGGGMLGYTF. The full variable domain, its missing parts supplied by reference TRBV5-1 and TRBJ1-2, is KAGVTQTPRYLIKTRGQQVTLSCSPISGHRSVSWYQQTPGQGLQFLFEYFSETQRNKGNFPGRFSGRQFSNSRSEMNVSTLELGDSALYLCASSLAGGGMLGYTFGSGTRLTVV.

The chain couples TRBV7-2 to TRBJ2-5, with 9 bases lining up with TRBD2. The CDR3 covers 16 residues. V shed 1 base, J shed 2 bases, and the junction held 5 bases outside the gene matches. Per the germline V gene, CDR1 is SGHTA and CDR2 is FQGNSA. The CDR3 nucleotides read TGTGCCAGCAGCTTAGTTGTGAGCGGGGGGCAAGAGACCCAGTACTTC. This encodes CASSLVVSGGQETQYF.

CDR3 region: CASSFDSNTGELFF. The CDR3 region has the DNA TGCGCCAGCAGCTTCGATTCGAACACCGGGGAGCTGTTTTTT. The V call is TRBV5-1, the J call TRBJ2-2, with D unresolved. Germline V gives CDR1 SGHRS, CDR2 YFSETQ. The CDR3 is 14 amino acids. V shed 2 bases and J shed 0 bases, with 5 bases lying between them.

V is TRBV19 and J is TRBJ2-5; TRBD1 matches at 8 bases. The CDR3 spans 13 residues. Germline CDR1 reads LNHDA; CDR2 reads SQIVND (reference sequence). With V trimmed by 2 bases and J by 4 bases, 0 bases remained unmatched. The CDR3: CASSIQGAETQYF. For the CDR3, the DNA is TGTGCCAGTAGTATACAGGGGGCAGAGACCCAGTACTTC.

The V and J genes are TRBV4-1 and TRBJ2-1; D remains unclear. In germline, CDR1 is MGHRA, CDR2 YSYEKL. V shed 3 bases and J shed 0 bases, with 9 bases lying between them. This CDR3 region has 15 residues. The CDR3 DNA follows: TGCGCCAGCAGCCAGGACGTCAGCTCCTACAATGAGCAGTTCTTC. Residues: CASSQDVSSYNEQFF.

This chain uses TRBV5-4 with TRBJ1-3; no clear D. Trimming stripped 0 bases from V and 1 base from J, with 17 bases between. Germline CDR1 reads SGHNT; CDR2 reads YYREEE (reference sequence). CDR3 length: 18 amino acids. As DNA, the CDR3 is TGTGCCAGCAGCTTGGCCCCCAGTTCCGGGCCGTCTGGAAACACCATATATTTT. Translating gives CASSLAPSSGPSGNTIYF. The full variable domain, in which reference TRBV5-4 and TRBJ1-3 provide the parts outside the CDR3, is ETGVTQSPTHLIKTRGQQVTLRCSSQSGHNTVSWYQQALGQGPQFIFQYYREEENGRGNFPPRFSGLQFPNYSSELNVNALELDDSALYLCASSLAPSSGPSGNTIYFGEGSWLTVV.

The chain recombines TRBV30 with TRBJ1-3, with D unclear. Germline-derived CDR1 and CDR2 are GTSNPN and SVGIG (reference sequence). The CDR3 runs to 11 residues. V shed 0 bases and J shed 7 bases, with 4 bases lying between them. The DNA for the CDR3 is TGTGCCTGGAGTGTGGCGAACACCATATATTTT. Its protein is CAWSVANTIYF.

This clone was observed once. The rearrangement links TRBV6-1 to TRBJ2-1, with D uncertain. The V end was cut by 3 bases, the J end by 6 bases, with 12 bases between. The V gene's germline CDR1 is MNHNS and CDR2 SASEGT. This CDR3 is built from 14 residues. DNA of the CDR3: TGTGCCAGCAGTGAGTGGCTTGAAAGCAATGAGCAGTTCTTC. The encoded protein is CASSEWLESNEQFF.

This clone showed up just a few times. The chain is built from TRBV6-1 and TRBJ1-5, with TRBD1 matching over 8 bases. CDR3 length: 14 residues. Per the germline V gene, CDR1 is MNHNS and CDR2 is SASEGT. V lost 4 bases and J lost 5; bases outside the gene matches: 4. CDR3 coding DNA: TGTGCCAGCAGTGGGACAGGGAGGGATCAGCCCCAGCATTTT. It yields the protein CASSGTGRDQPQHF.

The CDR3 nucleotides read TGTGCCAGTAGTATAGTGCGGGGTCGAAGCGGAAACATTCAGTACTTC. It encodes CASSIVRGRSGNIQYF. This sequence joins TRBV19 and TRBJ2-4, with a possible D match to TRBD2 (6 bases). The germline V gene encodes CDR1 LNHDA and CDR2 SQIVND (reference sequence). V lost 1 base and J 6 bases, leaving 16 bases between the germline ends. The length of the CDR3 is 16 residues.

This chain links TRBV5-1 with TRBJ2-3; tentative D call: TRBD1 (6 bases). Trimming shortened V by 4 bases and J by 0 bases, and 12 bases separated the two germline ends. The CDR3 has 15 amino acids. Germline lookup yields CDR1 SGHRS and CDR2 YFSETQ. CDR3 bases: TGCGCCAGCAGCATTTTTGACAGGAGCACAGATACGCAGTATTTT. This translates into CASSIFDRSTDTQYF. Together with reference TRBV5-1 and TRBJ2-3, the CDR3 gives the full variable domain: KAGVTQTPRYLIKTRGQQVTLSCSPISGHRSVSWYQQTPGQGLQFLFEYFSETQRNKGNFPGRFSGRQFSNSRSEMNVSTLELGDSALYLCASSIFDRSTDTQYFGPGTRLTVL.

The chain links TRBV2 to TRBJ2-3, with 8 bases lining up with TRBD2. CDR1 SNHLY and CDR2 FYNNEI come from the germline V gene. The CDR3 is 14 amino acids. V was pared by 6 bases and J by 0 bases, with 2 bases of the junction left unmatched. The CDR3: CASRTSVSTDTQYF. The CDR3, as DNA: TGTGCCAGCAGGACTAGCGTTAGCACAGATACGCAGTATTTT.

The J gene is TRBJ1-5, the V gene TRBV6-4, with a weak D call TRBD1 (5 bases). The V gene's germline CDR1 is MRHNA and CDR2 SNTAGT. V dropped 8 bases and J dropped 4 bases, with 12 bases sitting between them. The CDR3 runs 13 residues. The CDR3 protein is CASGNGGNQPQHF. The CDR3 DNA sequence: TGTGCCAGCGGTAACGGGGGGAATCAGCCCCAGCATTTT.

This clone was counted only a few times. J is TRBJ2-2 and V is TRBV11-2, with 7 bases matching TRBD1. The CDR3 covers 14 residues. V gave up 4 bases and J gave up 7 bases; unmatched junction bases: 6. Per germline, CDR1 SGHAT and CDR2 FQNNGV. The CDR3 DNA reads TGTGCCAGCAGCTACAGGGGAAGGGGCGGGGAGCTGTTTTTT. It encodes CASSYRGRGGELFF.

The CDR3 DNA reads TGTGCCAGCTCACCAGGACAGGGTAGGAACACTGAAGCTTTCTTT. Translating gives CASSPGQGRNTEAFF. The V and J genes are TRBV18 and TRBJ1-1; 8 nucleotides match TRBD1. Looked up from germline, CDR1 is KGHSH and CDR2 is LQKENI. The CDR3 covers 15 residues. V lost 2 bases, J lost 1 base, and 3 bases stayed unmatched.

The V and J genes are TRBV18 and TRBJ2-3, with a weak D call TRBD2 (6 bases). The CDR3 length is 15 residues. Trimming shortened V by 2 bases and J by 2 bases, and 11 bases separated the two germline ends. CDR1 and CDR2 from the germline V gene are KGHSH and LQKENI. In DNA form, the CDR3 reads TGTGCCAGCTCACCATGGGGGGAGATCACAGATACGCAGTATTTT. Protein product: CASSPWGEITDTQYF.

The chain links TRBV27 to TRBJ2-7, with 11 bases lining up with TRBD2. V gave up 6 bases and J gave up 4 bases; unmatched junction bases: 8. The germline gives CDR1 MNHEY, CDR2 SMNVEV (reference sequence). The CDR3 is 15 amino acids. The CDR3 spells CASRGLAGGRYEQYF. The DNA of the CDR3 is TGTGCCAGCAGGGGGCTAGCGGGAGGCCGGTACGAGCAGTACTTC.

The J gene is TRBJ2-3, the V gene TRBV15, with unresolved D. The CDR3 runs 13 residues. V gave up 5 bases and J gave up 6 bases, with 12 bases separating them. Per the germline V gene, CDR1 is LNHNV and CDR2 is YYDKDF (reference sequence). The CDR3 reads CATSSTMGDTQYF. The CDR3 DNA reads as TGTGCCACCAGCTCCACCATGGGGGATACGCAGTATTTT.

The V call is TRBV5-1, the J call TRBJ2-2; 11 bases agree with TRBD2. V trimming: 1 base; J trimming: 3 bases; junction bases outside the gene matches: 11. The CDR3 covers 19 residues. Germline CDR1 and CDR2: SGHRS and YFSETQ. CDR3 amino acids: CASSLSISGRAVDTGELFF. Written as DNA, the CDR3 is TGCGCCAGCAGCTTGTCTATTAGCGGGAGGGCCGTAGACACCGGGGAGCTGTTTTTT.

This chain links TRBV28 with TRBJ2-2, with 8 bases fitting TRBD1. The CDR3 is made up of 18 amino acids. The V gene end was trimmed by 6 bases and the J gene end by 0 bases; junction bases not matched to a gene: 12. Per germline, CDR1 MDHEN and CDR2 SYDVKM. DNA for the CDR3: TGTGCCAGCAGCTCGGGACAGGTAATTCCCGCGAACACCGGGGAGCTGTTTTTT. It specifies CASSSGQVIPANTGELFF.

The genes are TRBV30 and TRBJ1-1, with D possibly being TRBD1 (5 bases). Trimming removed 0 bases at V and 10 bases at J, with 12 bases between. The CDR3 spans 12 residues. Per germline, CDR1 GTSNPN and CDR2 SVGIG (reference sequence). CDR3 loop: CAWSVHGGVAFF. Here the CDR3 DNA reads TGTGCCTGGAGTGTACACGGAGGGGTAGCTTTCTTT.

V is TRBV6-5 and J is TRBJ2-2; the match to TRBD1 covers 10 bases. The J segment lost 7 bases and the V segment lost 1 base, leaving 3 bases of the junction unmatched. Germline loops: CDR1 MNHEY, CDR2 SVGAGI. The CDR3 covers 15 residues. The CDR3, as DNA: TGTGCCAGCAGTTACTGGGACAGGGGAATCGGGGAGCTGTTTTTT. Protein product: CASSYWDRGIGELFF.

This chain connects TRBV5-1 to TRBJ1-5; no clear D. The CDR3 runs to 15 residues. CDR1 and CDR2 (germline): SGHRS, YFSETQ. The V and J ends lost 5 bases and 1 base respectively, with 13 bases between them. The CDR3 sequence: CASRYGVESNQPQHF. DNA for the CDR3: TGCGCCAGCAGGTACGGGGTGGAGAGCAATCAGCCCCAGCATTTT.

A single count supports this clone. The rearrangement uses TRBV28 and TRBJ1-5; unclear D gene. The CDR3 is 14 residues long. V was cut by 7 bases and J by 7 bases, with 17 bases left in between. CDR1 is MDHEN and CDR2 is SYDVKM in the germline V gene. The CDR3 DNA sequence: TGTGCCAGCATCGCGGAGGACGGAGAGCAGCCCCAGCATTTT. This sequence encodes CASIAEDGEQPQHF.

The genes are TRBV28 and TRBJ2-1; D assignment may be TRBD1 or TRBD2 (6 bases each). Germline CDR1 is MDHEN and CDR2 is SYDVKM. V lost 4 bases to trimming and J lost 3 bases, with 16 bases between them. CDR3 size: 16 residues. CDR3 coding DNA: TGTGCCAGCAGTTCTTCAGCGGAGGGGGACTACAATGAGCAGTTCTTC. This sequence encodes CASSSSAEGDYNEQFF.